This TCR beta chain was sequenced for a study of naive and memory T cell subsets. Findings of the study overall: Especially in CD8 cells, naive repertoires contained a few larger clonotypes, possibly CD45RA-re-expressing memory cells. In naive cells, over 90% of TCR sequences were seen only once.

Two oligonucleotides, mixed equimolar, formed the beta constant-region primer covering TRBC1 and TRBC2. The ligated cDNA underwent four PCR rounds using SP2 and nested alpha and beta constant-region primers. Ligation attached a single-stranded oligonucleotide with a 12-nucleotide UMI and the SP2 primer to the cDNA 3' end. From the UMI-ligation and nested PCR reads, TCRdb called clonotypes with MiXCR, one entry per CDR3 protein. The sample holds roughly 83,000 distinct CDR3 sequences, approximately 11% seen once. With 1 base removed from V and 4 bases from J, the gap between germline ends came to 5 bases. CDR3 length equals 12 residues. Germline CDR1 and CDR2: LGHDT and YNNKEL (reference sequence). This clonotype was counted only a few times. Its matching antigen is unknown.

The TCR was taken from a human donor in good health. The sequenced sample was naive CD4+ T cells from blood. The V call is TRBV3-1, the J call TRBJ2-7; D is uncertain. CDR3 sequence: CASSQAGYEQYF. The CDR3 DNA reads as TGTGCCAGCAGCCAAGCCGGGTACGAGCAGTACTTC.